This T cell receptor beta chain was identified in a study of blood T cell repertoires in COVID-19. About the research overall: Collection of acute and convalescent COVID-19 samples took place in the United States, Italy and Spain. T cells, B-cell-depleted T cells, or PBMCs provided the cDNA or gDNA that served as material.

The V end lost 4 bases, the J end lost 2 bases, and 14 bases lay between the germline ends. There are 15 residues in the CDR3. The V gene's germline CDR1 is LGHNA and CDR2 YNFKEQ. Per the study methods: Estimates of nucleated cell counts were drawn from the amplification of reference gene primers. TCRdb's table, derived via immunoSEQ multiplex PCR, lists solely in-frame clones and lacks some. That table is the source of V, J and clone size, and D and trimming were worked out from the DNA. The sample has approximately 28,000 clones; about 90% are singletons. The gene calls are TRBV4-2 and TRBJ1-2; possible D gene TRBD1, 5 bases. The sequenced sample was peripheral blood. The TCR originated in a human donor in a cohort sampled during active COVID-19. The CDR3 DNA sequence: TGTGCCAGCAGCCTAGGCCAGGGTGGGAACTATGGCTACACCTTC. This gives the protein CASSLGQGGNYGYTF.